This TCR beta chain was profiled in a study of beta chain features in type 1 diabetes. Notes on the study in general: In type 1 diabetes patients, VDJ junctions had fewer insertions; deletions at these junctions were more frequent. The study left unresolved whether HLA type influences TCRB rearrangement. TCRB CDR3 length was moderately but significantly reduced in all four CD4+ subsets of Type 1 diabetes patients.

Details on this clone: Its antigen is unknown.

The study reverse transcribed the entire isolated RNA, so it sequenced expressed TCRB transcripts. The repertoire was sequenced with immunoSEQ multiplex PCR; TCRdb's copy has only in-frame clones and lacks some. The data hold 900,000 or so clones, with roughly 17% observed a single time. Only one heparinised blood draw was taken per donor, and its volume averaged around 110 mL. Germline CDR1 is SGHTA and CDR2 is FQGNSA. V was pared by 1 base and J by 4 bases, with 8 bases of the junction left unmatched. The CDR3 sequence is 17 residues long. The chain joins TRBV7-2 to TRBJ2-7; 12 positions match TRBD2. Sequenced input: naive CD4+ T cells from blood. This clonotype was obtained from a woman in her late teens or twenties in good health. CDR3 coding DNA: TGTGCCAGCAGCTTAGACGTAGGACTAGCGGGAAATTACGAGCAGTACTTC. It yields the protein CASSLDVGLAGNYEQYF.